The T cell receptor beta chain under discussion was sequenced for a study of CD8 T cells in ankylosing spondylitis. Whole-study findings and limits: Ankylosing spondylitis blood appeared to be characterized by a TCR beta motif of under ten highly homologous variants.

In this sample, this clonotype turned up many times. Its target is unknown. The germline V gene has CDR1 SEHNR and CDR2 FQNEAQ (reference sequence). This CDR3 is built from 17 residues. The trim removed 3 bases at V and 6 bases at J, leaving 14 bases unmatched. In TCRdb, the 5' RACE reads were re-called with MiXCR into one record per CDR3 protein. The profile shows more than 500,000 distinct CDR3 sequences, about 5.2% of them singletons. The specimen was blood, either unsorted or a sorted T cell fraction (not recorded which). This clonotype was sampled from a male donor with ankylosing spondylitis. The chain has TRBV7-9 and TRBJ2-1, with TRBD1 identical over 7 bases. The CDR3 DNA sequence: TGTGCCAGCAGCTTTAGGACAGGACGAAGGGGAAGCAATGAGCAGTTCTTC. It is translated as CASSFRTGRRGSNEQFF.